What follows are 13 T cell receptor beta chains derived from one specimen sequenced in a study of T-cell memory formation after mild COVID-19. TCRdb re-derived calls from the 5' RACE reads in MiXCR, one entry per CDR3 protein. Of about 350,000 distinct CDR3 sequences in the sample, around 28% were seen once. Sequencing input: PBMCs or a T cell subset sorted from them (not recorded which). Receptors originate from an adult woman who had mild COVID-19 (a few samples of this study predate the infection). Cell type and time point are not known.

CDR3 DNA sequence: TGCGCCAGCAGCTTGGATGGGGCCCCCCCAGATACGCAGTATTTT. Translated, it gives CASSLDGAPPDTQYF. The chain links TRBV5-1 to TRBJ2-3; D may be TRBD1 (5 bases). The CDR3 loop spans 15 amino acids. Germline CDR1 SGHRS, CDR2 YFSETQ. V dropped 0 bases and J dropped 4 bases, with 12 bases sitting between them.

J is TRBJ1-2 and V is TRBV2; TRBD1 might be the D (6 bases). Germline loops: CDR1 SNHLY, CDR2 FYNNEI. V lost 4 bases, J lost 2 bases, and 20 bases lay in between. The CDR3 is 17 amino acids. The CDR3 DNA sequence: TGTGCCAGCAGTGCGGGGGGCGAGAGGTGGCTCAACTATGGCTACACCTTC. Protein: CASSAGGERWLNYGYTF.

The chain employs TRBV30 and TRBJ2-3; 8 nucleotides line up with TRBD1. This CDR3 has 13 residues. CDR1 GTSNPN and CDR2 SVGIG come from the germline V gene (reference sequence). With V trimmed by 3 bases and J by 3 bases, 2 bases remained unmatched. This CDR3 is CAWSRGRTDTQYF. CDR3 coding DNA: TGTGCCTGGAGCAGGGGGCGGACAGATACGCAGTATTTT.

This clonotype was observed a handful of times. V usage is TRBV15 and J usage is TRBJ2-2; D remains unclear. CDR3 length: 14 residues. Trimming removed 0 bases from V and 5 bases from J, with 7 bases in between. The germline V gene encodes CDR1 LNHNV and CDR2 YYDKDF (reference sequence). The chain's CDR3 is CATSRDQATGELFF. The CDR3 DNA follows: TGTGCCACCAGCAGAGATCAAGCTACCGGGGAGCTGTTTTTT.

This clonotype was counted many times. The rearrangement uses TRBV11-2 and TRBJ2-3; 8 bases map to TRBD2. The CDR3 length is 15 residues. The germline V gene has CDR1 SGHAT and CDR2 FQNNGV. The J segment lost 0 bases and the V segment lost 4 bases, leaving 3 bases of the junction unmatched. CDR3 in amino acids: CASSYRGGSTDTQYF. Written as DNA, the CDR3 is TGTGCCAGCAGCTACCGGGGGGGAAGCACAGATACGCAGTATTTT.

This chain connects TRBV18 to TRBJ2-1; 7 nucleotides agree with TRBD2. The trim removed 1 base at V and 8 bases at J, leaving 8 bases unmatched. CDR1 is KGHSH and CDR2 is LQKENI in the germline V gene. This CDR3 is 15 amino acids long. The CDR3 DNA follows: TGTGCCAGCTCACCACAAAGCGGGATTAGCGATGAGCAGTTCTTC. It codes for CASSPQSGISDEQFF.

This clonotype has at least ten counts. The V call is TRBV7-6, the J call TRBJ2-2, with D perhaps matching TRBD1 (6 bases). This CDR3 comprises 13 residues. Germline assignment: CDR1 SGHVS and CDR2 FNYEAQ. Trimming took 5 bases from V and 5 from J, leaving 9 bases between them. The DNA for the CDR3 is TGTGCCAGCAGCCCCGACAGGACCGGGGAGCTGTTTTTT. It is translated as CASSPDRTGELFF.

This chain links TRBV2 with TRBJ2-7; 8 bases map to TRBD2. The trim removed 3 bases at V and 5 bases at J, leaving 9 bases unmatched. The CDR3 covers 15 residues. Germline V gene data show CDR1 as SNHLY and CDR2 as FYNNEI. CDR3 in amino acids: CASSDQGLGPNEQYF. The CDR3 nucleotides are TGTGCCAGCAGTGATCAGGGACTAGGCCCGAACGAGCAGTACTTC.

CDR3: CASSHRDSGYEQYF. CDR3 DNA: TGCGCCAGCAGCCACCGGGACTCCGGCTACGAGCAGTACTTC. The genes are TRBV4-1 and TRBJ2-7; tentative D call: TRBD2 (6 bases). The length of the CDR3 is 14 residues. The V gene's germline CDR1 is MGHRA and CDR2 YSYEKL. The V end lost 3 bases, the J end lost 3 bases, and 12 bases lay between the germline ends.

This clonotype has more than one count but fewer than ten. The V and J genes are TRBV7-2 and TRBJ2-7; 8 nucleotides line up with TRBD1. Trimming at V came to 2 bases and at J to 5 bases, leaving 8 bases not matched to a gene. The CDR3 is 15 amino acids. The germline V gene has CDR1 SGHTA and CDR2 FQGNSA. The DNA for the CDR3 is TGTGCCAGCAGCTTACCTGGACAGGGCCCTAACGAGCAGTACTTC. Protein product: CASSLPGQGPNEQYF. Drawing the rest from reference TRBV7-2 and TRBJ2-7, the complete variable domain is GAGVSQSPSNKVTEKGKDVELRCDPISGHTALYWYRQSLGQGLEFLIYFQGNSAPDKSGLPSDRFSAERTGGSVSTLTIQRTQQEDSAVYLCASSLPGQGPNEQYFGPGTRLTVT.

The rearrangement uses TRBV9 and TRBJ2-7, with a weak D call TRBD1 (6 bases). Trimming took off 4 bases at V and 5 bases at J, with 19 bases between the two ends. The CDR3 sequence is 15 residues long. Germline lookup yields CDR1 SGDLS and CDR2 YYNGEE. This CDR3 reads CASSLQGNRVDEQYF. In DNA, the CDR3 is TGTGCCAGCAGCCTCCAGGGGAACAGGGTCGACGAGCAGTACTTC.

The V and J genes are TRBV7-9 and TRBJ1-1, with D tentatively TRBD1 (6 bases). This CDR3 has 17 residues. V dropped 10 bases and J dropped 1 base, with 25 bases sitting between them. Germline-derived CDR1 and CDR2 are SEHNR and FQNEAQ (reference sequence). CDR3 sequence: CAIRILKPGQTNTEAFF. CDR3 in DNA: TGTGCCATACGAATTTTGAAACCGGGACAAACGAACACTGAAGCTTTCTTT.

This clonotype turned up a few times. The chain has TRBV24-1 and TRBJ2-3; D is possibly TRBD2 (6 bases). The V gene's germline CDR1 is KGHDR and CDR2 SFDVKD. This CDR3 spans 13 amino acids. Trimming took off 9 bases at V and 1 base at J, with 10 bases between the two ends. The CDR3 nucleotides read TGTGCCACCCATCCGGGAGGCACAGATACGCAGTATTTT. This encodes CATHPGGTDTQYF.